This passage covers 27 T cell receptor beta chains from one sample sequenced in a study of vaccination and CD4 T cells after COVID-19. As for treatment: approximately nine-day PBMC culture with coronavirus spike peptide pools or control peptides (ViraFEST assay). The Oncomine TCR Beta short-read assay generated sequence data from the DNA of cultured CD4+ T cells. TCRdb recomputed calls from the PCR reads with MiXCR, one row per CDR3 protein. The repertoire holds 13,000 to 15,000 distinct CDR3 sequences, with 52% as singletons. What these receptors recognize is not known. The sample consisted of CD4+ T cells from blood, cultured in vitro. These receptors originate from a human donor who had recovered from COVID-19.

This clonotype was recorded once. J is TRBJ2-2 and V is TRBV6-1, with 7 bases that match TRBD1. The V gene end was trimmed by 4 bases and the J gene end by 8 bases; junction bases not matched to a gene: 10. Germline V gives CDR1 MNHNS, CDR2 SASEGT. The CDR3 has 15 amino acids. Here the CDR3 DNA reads TGTGCCAGCAGTGCCGAGGTACAGGGGCGAGGGGAGCTGTTTTTT. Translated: CASSAEVQGRGELFF.

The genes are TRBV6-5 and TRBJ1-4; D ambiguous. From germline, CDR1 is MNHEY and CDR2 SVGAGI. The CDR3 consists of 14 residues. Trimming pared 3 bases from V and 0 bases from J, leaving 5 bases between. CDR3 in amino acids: CASSYTATNEKLFF. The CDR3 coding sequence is TGTGCCAGCAGTTATACAGCAACTAATGAAAAACTGTTTTTT.

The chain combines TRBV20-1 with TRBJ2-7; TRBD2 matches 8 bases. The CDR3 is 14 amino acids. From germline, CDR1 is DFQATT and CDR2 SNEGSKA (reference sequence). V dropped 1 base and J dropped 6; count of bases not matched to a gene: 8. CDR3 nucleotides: TGCAGTGCTAGAGGCACTAGCGGTTTCATCGAGCAGTACTTC. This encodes CSARGTSGFIEQYF.

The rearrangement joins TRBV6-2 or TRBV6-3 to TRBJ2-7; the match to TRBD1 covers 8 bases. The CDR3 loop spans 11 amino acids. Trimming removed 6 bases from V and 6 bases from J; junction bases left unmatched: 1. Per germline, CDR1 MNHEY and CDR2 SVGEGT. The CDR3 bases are TGTGCCAGCAGCCAGGGGGCCGAGCAGTACTTC. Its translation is CASSQGAEQYF.

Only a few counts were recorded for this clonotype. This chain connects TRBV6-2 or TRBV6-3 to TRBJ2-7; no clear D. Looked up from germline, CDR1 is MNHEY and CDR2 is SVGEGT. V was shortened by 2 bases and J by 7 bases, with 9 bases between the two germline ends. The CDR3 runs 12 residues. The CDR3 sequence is CASSYRVGEQYF. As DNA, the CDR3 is TGTGCCAGCAGTTACAGGGTGGGGGAGCAGTACTTC.

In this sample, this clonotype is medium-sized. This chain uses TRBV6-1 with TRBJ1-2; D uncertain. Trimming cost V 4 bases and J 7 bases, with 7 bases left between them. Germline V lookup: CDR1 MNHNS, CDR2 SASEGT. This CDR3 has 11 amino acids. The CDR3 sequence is CASSASTGYTF. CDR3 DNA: TGTGCCAGCAGTGCCTCCACTGGCTACACCTTC.

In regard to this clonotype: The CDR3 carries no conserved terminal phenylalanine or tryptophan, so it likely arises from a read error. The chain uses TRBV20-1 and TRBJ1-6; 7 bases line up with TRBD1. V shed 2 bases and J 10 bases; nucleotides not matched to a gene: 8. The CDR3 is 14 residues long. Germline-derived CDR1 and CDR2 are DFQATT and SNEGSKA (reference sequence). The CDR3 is CSARLQTGNSPLHL. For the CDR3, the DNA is TGCAGTGCTAGACTCCAGACAGGGAACTCACCCCTCCACCTT.

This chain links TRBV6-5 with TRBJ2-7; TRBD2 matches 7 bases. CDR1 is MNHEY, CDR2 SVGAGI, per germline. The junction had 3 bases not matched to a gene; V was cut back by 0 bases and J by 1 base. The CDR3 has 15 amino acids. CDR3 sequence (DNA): TGTGCCAGCAGTTACTCGTGGGGAGGGTCCTACGAGCAGTACTTC. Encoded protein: CASSYSWGGSYEQYF.

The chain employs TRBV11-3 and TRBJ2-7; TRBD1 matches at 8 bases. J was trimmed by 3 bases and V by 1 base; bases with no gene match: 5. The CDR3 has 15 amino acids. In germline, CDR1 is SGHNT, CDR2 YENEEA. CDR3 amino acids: CASSLGGRGLYEQYF. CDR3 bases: TGTGCCAGCAGCTTAGGAGGCAGGGGGCTCTACGAGCAGTACTTC.

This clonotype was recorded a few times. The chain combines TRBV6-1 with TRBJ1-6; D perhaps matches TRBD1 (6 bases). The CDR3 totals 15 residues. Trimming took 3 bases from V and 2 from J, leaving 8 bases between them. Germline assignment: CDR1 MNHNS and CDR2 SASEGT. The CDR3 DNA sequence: TGTGCCAGCAGTGAGCGGGACACCTATAATTCACCCCTCCACTTT. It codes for CASSERDTYNSPLHF.

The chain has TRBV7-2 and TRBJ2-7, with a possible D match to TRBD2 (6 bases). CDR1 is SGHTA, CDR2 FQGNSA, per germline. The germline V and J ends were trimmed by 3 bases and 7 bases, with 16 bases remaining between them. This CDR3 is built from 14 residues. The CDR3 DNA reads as TGTGCCAGCAGCTTGGACTATAGAGCAAGGGAGCAGTACTTC. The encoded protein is CASSLDYRAREQYF.

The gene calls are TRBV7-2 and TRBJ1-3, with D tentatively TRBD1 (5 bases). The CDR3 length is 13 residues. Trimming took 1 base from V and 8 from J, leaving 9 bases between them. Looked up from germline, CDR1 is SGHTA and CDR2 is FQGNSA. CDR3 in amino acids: CASSLVRVDTIYF. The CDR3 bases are TGTGCCAGCAGCTTAGTCAGGGTAGACACCATATATTTT.

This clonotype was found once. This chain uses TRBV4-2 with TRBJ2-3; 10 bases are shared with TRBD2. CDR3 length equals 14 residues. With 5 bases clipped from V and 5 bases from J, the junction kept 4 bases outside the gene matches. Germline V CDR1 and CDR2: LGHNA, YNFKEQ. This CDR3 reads CASSTGTSEDTQYF. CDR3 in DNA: TGTGCCAGCAGCACCGGGACTAGCGAAGATACGCAGTATTTT.

As DNA, the CDR3 is TGTGCCAGCAGCCTGGCAGGGTCTATTAGTCAGCCCCAGCATTTT. Translated: CASSLAGSISQPQHF. The V call is TRBV7-9, the J call TRBJ1-5, with D possibly matching TRBD1 (5 bases). The CDR3 loop spans 15 amino acids. Germline V lookup: CDR1 SEHNR, CDR2 FQNEAQ (reference sequence). Trimming stripped 5 bases from V and 6 bases from J, with 17 bases between.

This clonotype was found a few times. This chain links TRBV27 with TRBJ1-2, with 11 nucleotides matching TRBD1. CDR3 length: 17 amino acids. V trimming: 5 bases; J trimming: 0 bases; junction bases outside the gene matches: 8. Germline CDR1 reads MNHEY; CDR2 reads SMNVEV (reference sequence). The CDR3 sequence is CASSRLGQGASNYGYTF. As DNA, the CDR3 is TGTGCCAGCAGTCGGTTAGGACAGGGGGCATCTAACTATGGCTACACCTTC.

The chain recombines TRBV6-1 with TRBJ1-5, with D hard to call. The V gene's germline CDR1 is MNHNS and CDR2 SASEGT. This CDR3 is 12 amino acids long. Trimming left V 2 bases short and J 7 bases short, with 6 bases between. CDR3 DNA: TGTGCCAGCAGTGAAAGTGGACAGCCCCAGCATTTT. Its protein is CASSESGQPQHF.

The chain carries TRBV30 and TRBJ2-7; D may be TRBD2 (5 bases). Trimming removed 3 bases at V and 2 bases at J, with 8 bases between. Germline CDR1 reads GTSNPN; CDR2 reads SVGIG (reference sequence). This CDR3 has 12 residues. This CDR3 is CAWRDFTYEQYF. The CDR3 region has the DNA TGTGCCTGGAGGGACTTCACCTACGAGCAGTACTTC.

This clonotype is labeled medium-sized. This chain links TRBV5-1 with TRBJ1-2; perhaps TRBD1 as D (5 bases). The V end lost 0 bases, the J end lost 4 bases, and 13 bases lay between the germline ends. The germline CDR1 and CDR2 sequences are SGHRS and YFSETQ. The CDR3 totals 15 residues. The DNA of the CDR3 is TGCGCCAGCAGCTTGGGGGACGGGAGGAGCTATGGCTACACCTTC. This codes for CASSLGDGRSYGYTF.

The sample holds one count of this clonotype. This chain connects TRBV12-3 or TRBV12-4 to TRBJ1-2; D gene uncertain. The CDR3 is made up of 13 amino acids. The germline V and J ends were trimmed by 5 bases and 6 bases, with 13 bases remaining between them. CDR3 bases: TGTGCCAGCAGTCCCGGAGGACTTAATGGCTACACCTTC. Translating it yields CASSPGGLNGYTF.

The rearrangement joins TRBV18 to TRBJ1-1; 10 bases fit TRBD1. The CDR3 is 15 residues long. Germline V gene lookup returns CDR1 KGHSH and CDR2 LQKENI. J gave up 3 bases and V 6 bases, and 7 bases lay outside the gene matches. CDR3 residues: CASSIRTGGDTEAFF. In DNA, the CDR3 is TGTGCCAGCTCTATCCGGACAGGGGGAGACACTGAAGCTTTCTTT.

Here the CDR3 DNA reads TGTGCCAGCAGGACTACACAGGGTAACAGTCAGCCCCAGCATTTT. It encodes CASRTTQGNSQPQHF. The V and J genes are TRBV28 and TRBJ1-5; weak D call: TRBD1 (6 bases). Germline CDR1 is MDHEN and CDR2 is SYDVKM. Between the trimmed V and J ends, which lost 6 bases and 6 bases, there was a span of 18 bases. This CDR3 has 15 residues.

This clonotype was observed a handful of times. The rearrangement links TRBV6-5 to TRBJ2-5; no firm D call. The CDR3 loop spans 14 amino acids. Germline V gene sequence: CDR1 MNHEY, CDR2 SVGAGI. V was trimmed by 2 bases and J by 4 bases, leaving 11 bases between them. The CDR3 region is CASSYLGRLETQYF. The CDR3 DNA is TGTGCCAGCAGTTACCTCGGCAGATTAGAGACCCAGTACTTC.

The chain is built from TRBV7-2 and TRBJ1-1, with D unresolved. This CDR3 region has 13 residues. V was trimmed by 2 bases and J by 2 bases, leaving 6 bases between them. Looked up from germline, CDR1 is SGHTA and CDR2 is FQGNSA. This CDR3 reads CASSLRINTEAFF. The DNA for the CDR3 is TGTGCCAGCAGCTTAAGGATTAACACTGAAGCTTTCTTT.

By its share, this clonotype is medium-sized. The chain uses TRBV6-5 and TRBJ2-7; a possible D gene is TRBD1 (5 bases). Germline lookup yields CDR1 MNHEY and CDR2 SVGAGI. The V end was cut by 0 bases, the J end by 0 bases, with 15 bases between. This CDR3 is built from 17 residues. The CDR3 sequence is CASSYSFGQGTSYEQYF. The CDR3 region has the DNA TGTGCCAGCAGTTACTCGTTCGGGCAGGGAACCTCCTACGAGCAGTACTTC.

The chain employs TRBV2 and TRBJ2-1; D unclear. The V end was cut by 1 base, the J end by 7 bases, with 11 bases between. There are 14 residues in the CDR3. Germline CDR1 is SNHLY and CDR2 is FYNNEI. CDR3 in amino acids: CASSEELGHNEQFF. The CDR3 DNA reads TGTGCCAGCAGTGAAGAATTAGGTCATAATGAGCAGTTCTTC.

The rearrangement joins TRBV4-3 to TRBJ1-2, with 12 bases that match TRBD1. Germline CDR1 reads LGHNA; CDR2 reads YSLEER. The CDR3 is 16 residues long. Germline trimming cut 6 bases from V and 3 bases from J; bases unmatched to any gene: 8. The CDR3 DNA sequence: TGCGCCAGCAGTGCCGGGACAGGGGGCAACGACTATGGCTACACCTTC. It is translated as CASSAGTGGNDYGYTF.

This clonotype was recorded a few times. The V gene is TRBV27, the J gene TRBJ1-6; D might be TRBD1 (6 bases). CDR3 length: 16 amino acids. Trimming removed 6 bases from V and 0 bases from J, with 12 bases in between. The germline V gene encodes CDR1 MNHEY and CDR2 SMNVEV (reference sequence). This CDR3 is CASRKQGDSYNSPLHF. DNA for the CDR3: TGTGCCAGCAGGAAACAGGGAGACTCCTATAATTCACCCCTCCACTTT.